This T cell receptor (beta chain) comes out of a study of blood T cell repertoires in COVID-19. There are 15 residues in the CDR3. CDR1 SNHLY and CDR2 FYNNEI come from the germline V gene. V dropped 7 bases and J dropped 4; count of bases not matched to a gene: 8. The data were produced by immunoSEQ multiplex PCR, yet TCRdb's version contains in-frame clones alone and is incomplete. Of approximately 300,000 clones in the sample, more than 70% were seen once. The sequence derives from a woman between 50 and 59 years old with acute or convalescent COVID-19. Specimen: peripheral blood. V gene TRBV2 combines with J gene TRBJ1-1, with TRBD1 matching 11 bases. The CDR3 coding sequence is TGTGCCAGCATTAACGGACAGGGGGCGAGCACTGAAGCTTTCTTT. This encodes CASINGQGASTEAFF.